These 28 T cell receptor beta chains originate from one sample sequenced in a study of blood T cell repertoires in COVID-19. Libraries were prepared by immunoSEQ multiplex PCR; TCRdb keeps only in-frame clonotypes and omits some of them. The table includes tens of thousands of clones, 87% detected once. What was sequenced was peripheral blood. Receptors were obtained from a human donor with acute or convalescent COVID-19. The donor label of this sample is uncertain.

The chain is built from TRBV5-4 and TRBJ2-7; TRBD2 matches 9 bases. The CDR3 totals 16 residues. The junction had 11 bases not matched to a gene; V was cut back by 3 bases and J by 4 bases. CDR1 is SGHNT and CDR2 is YYREEE in the germline V gene (reference sequence). CDR3 in DNA: TGTGCCAGCAGCTCTGGACTAGCGTTAGTTTTGTACGAGCAGTACGTC. Its protein is CASSSGLALVLYEQYV.

DNA of the CDR3: TGTGCCAGCAGCTCCGGTATGGCGGGGGGAGAGGATGAGCAGTTCTTC. Translation gives CASSSGMAGGEDEQFF. V is TRBV7-3 and J is TRBJ2-1, with 8 bases fitting TRBD2. V lost 4 bases, J lost 8 bases, and 13 bases stayed unmatched. Germline CDR1 and CDR2: SGHTA and FQGTGA. The CDR3 spans 16 residues.

Here the CDR3 reads CASSLVGVDQPQHF. DNA for the CDR3: TGTGCCAGCAGCTTAGTAGGGGTCGATCAGCCCCAGCATTTT. The J gene is TRBJ1-5, the V gene TRBV7-8, with D perhaps matching TRBD1 (5 bases). The CDR3 is made up of 14 amino acids. Germline V CDR1 and CDR2: SGHVS, FQNEAQ. With 1 base removed from V and 5 bases from J, the gap between germline ends came to 9 bases.

The rearrangement uses TRBV18 and TRBJ1-2, with a weak D call TRBD1 (5 bases). V lost 3 bases and J 7 bases, leaving 15 bases between the germline ends. The CDR3 sequence is 14 residues long. Germline assignment: CDR1 KGHSH and CDR2 LQKENI. Here the CDR3 reads CASSPSGGVAGYTF. The DNA of the CDR3 is TGTGCCAGCTCACCCTCTGGGGGGGTCGCTGGCTACACCTTC.

This clone was picked up one time. The genes are TRBV7-3 and TRBJ2-1, with 8 bases matching TRBD1. Germline V CDR1 and CDR2: SGHTA, FQGTGA. The CDR3 runs 15 residues. Trimming cost V 6 bases and J 1 base; bases outside gene matches: 5. The CDR3 coding sequence is TGTGCCAGCAGACCTACAGGGGGTTCCTACAATGAGCAGTTCTTC. It translates to CASRPTGGSYNEQFF.

The chain employs TRBV18 and TRBJ1-3; TRBD1 is a possible D gene (6 bases). The V gene's germline CDR1 is KGHSH and CDR2 LQKENI. The CDR3 has 14 residues. V was trimmed by 5 bases and J by 3 bases, leaving 11 bases between them. CDR3 sequence: CASSSTGLGNTIYF. For the CDR3, the DNA is TGTGCCAGCTCATCTACAGGGCTTGGAAACACCATATATTTT.

The rearrangement uses TRBV5-1 and TRBJ2-1, with D perhaps matching TRBD2 (6 bases). V was pared by 4 bases and J by 12 bases, with 23 bases between. Germline V CDR1 and CDR2: SGHRS, YFSETQ. The CDR3 sequence is 15 residues long. For the CDR3, the DNA is TGCGCCAGCAGCCTGGATATGGGACTCCAAATCGGGCAGTTCTTC. Translating it yields CASSLDMGLQIGQFF.

With respect to this clone: A junction end diverges from the germline sequence, so it may reflect a read error. CDR3 in amino acids: CASSPAPGQGLNF. CDR3 in DNA: TGTGCCAGCAGCCCAGCACCGGGACAGGGGTTGAATTTT. The V gene is TRBV11-3, the J gene TRBJ2-3; 10 bases are a match to TRBD1. This CDR3 spans 13 amino acids. Germline lookup yields CDR1 SGHNT and CDR2 YENEEA.

The chain links TRBV4-2 to TRBJ2-1, with 8 bases matching TRBD1. The CDR3 spans 20 residues. Germline values: CDR1 LGHNA, CDR2 YNFKEQ. Unmatched junction bases numbered 19, after V lost 0 bases and J lost 6 bases. CDR3 region: CASSQDWLALSLGTGNEQFF. The CDR3 DNA sequence: TGTGCCAGCAGCCAAGATTGGCTAGCTCTTTCCCTCGGGACAGGCAATGAGCAGTTCTTC.

This clone was detected once. The CDR3 coding sequence is TGTGCCAGCAGCTCTAGCGGTGCTAGCACAGATACGCAGTATTTT. This gives the protein CASSSSGASTDTQYF. The rearrangement joins TRBV7-7 to TRBJ2-3, with 7 bases lining up with TRBD2. J was trimmed by 0 bases and V by 4 bases; bases with no gene match: 4. The CDR3 runs to 15 residues. Germline lookup yields CDR1 SSHAT and CDR2 FNYEAQ (reference sequence).

V and J are TRBV10-3 and TRBJ1-3; D perhaps matches TRBD1 (6 bases). The CDR3 covers 16 residues. CDR1 and CDR2 from the germline V gene are ENHRY and SYGVKD. V gave up 7 bases and J gave up 4 bases, with 20 bases separating them. In DNA form, the CDR3 reads TGTGCCATCACATCCAGACAGGAACTAGAGGGAAACACCATATATTTT. Translated: CAITSRQELEGNTIYF.

J is TRBJ1-6 and V is TRBV7-8; TRBD1 is a possible D gene (6 bases). In germline, CDR1 is SGHVS, CDR2 FQNEAQ. CDR3 length equals 15 residues. Trimming cost V 1 base and J 11 bases, with 15 bases left between them. The CDR3 DNA is TGTGCCAGCAGCTTAGTAGGGGGGGAGGGAGCACCCCTCCACTTT. It specifies CASSLVGGEGAPLHF.

This clone came up once. CDR3 DNA sequence: TGTGCCTGGAGTGGTTATTCTAGTAACACCGGGGAGCTGTTTTTT. Its protein is CAWSGYSSNTGELFF. V usage is TRBV30 and J usage is TRBJ2-2; D ambiguous. The CDR3 consists of 15 residues. Per the germline V gene, CDR1 is GTSNPN and CDR2 is SVGIG (reference sequence). Trimming removed 1 base from V and 2 bases from J, with 11 bases in between.

V is TRBV21-1 and J is TRBJ1-1; TRBD1, the D gene given by the table, was not confirmed from the DNA. TRBV21-1 is a known pseudogene. This CDR3 contains 16 residues. The CDR3 bases are TGTGCCAGCAGCAAAGGGACAGGGTCTGTAGGCACTGAAGCTTTCTTT. Residues: CASSKGTGSVGTEAFF.

The V and J genes are TRBV5-1 and TRBJ2-7; tentative D call: TRBD1 (6 bases). Trimming pared 0 bases from V and 4 bases from J, leaving 14 bases between. The CDR3 is 15 amino acids. Germline V gene lookup returns CDR1 SGHRS and CDR2 YFSETQ. The CDR3 reads CASSLEGRGGYEQYF. CDR3 nucleotides: TGCGCCAGCAGCTTGGAGGGCAGGGGCGGATACGAGCAGTACTTC.

The rearrangement uses TRBV10-1 and TRBJ1-5, with D uncertain. Germline assignment: CDR1 WNHNN and CDR2 SYGVQD (reference sequence). The CDR3 totals 14 residues. V was cut by 3 bases and J by 1 base, with 7 bases left in between. CDR3 sequence: CASSDLQSNQPQHF. The DNA of the CDR3 is TGCGCCAGCAGTGATTTGCAGAGCAATCAGCCCCAGCATTTT.

The sample holds one count of this clone. The rearrangement uses TRBV7-9 and TRBJ1-6; no firm D call. The V end lost 4 bases, the J end lost 3 bases, and 10 bases lay between the germline ends. This CDR3 region has 15 residues. Germline V gene data show CDR1 as SEHNR and CDR2 as FQNEAQ (reference sequence). The DNA of the CDR3 is TGTGCCAGCAGCTCGACGGGAATCTATAATTCACCCCTCCACTTT. Its protein product is CASSSTGIYNSPLHF.

In the case of this clone: Other DNA sequences in this sample translate to the same CDR3. The V gene is TRBV11-2, the J gene TRBJ2-7; D is unclear. This CDR3 has 15 residues. Trimming removed 0 bases at V and 0 bases at J, with 9 bases between. The germline V gene has CDR1 SGHAT and CDR2 FQNNGV. CDR3 nucleotides: TGTGCCAGCAGCTTAGATCGCCGAGACTCCTACGAGCAGTACTTC. As protein: CASSLDRRDSYEQYF.

This clone was seen more than once but under ten times. The V gene is TRBV18, the J gene TRBJ1-1, with 7 bases lining up with TRBD1. Germline V gives CDR1 KGHSH, CDR2 LQKENI. The CDR3 extends over 17 amino acids. Trimming removed 0 bases from V and 1 base from J; junction bases left unmatched: 8. As DNA, the CDR3 is TGTGCCAGCTCACCACCGAACAGGGGCCAGGGGAACACTGAAGCTTTCTTT. This translates into CASSPPNRGQGNTEAFF.

This chain uses TRBV27 with TRBJ2-7; tentatively, D is TRBD2 (6 bases). This CDR3 is 15 amino acids long. Germline values: CDR1 MNHEY, CDR2 SMNVEV (reference sequence). The ends were cut back, 2 bases at V and 4 bases at J, with 15 bases in the middle. The CDR3 reads CASSLVGSGRYEQYF. Written as DNA, the CDR3 is TGTGCCAGCAGTTTAGTTGGAAGCGGGCGATACGAGCAGTACTTC.

The gene calls are TRBV11-2 and TRBJ2-3, with D unresolved. The V gene's germline CDR1 is SGHAT and CDR2 FQNNGV. The CDR3 totals 15 residues. Trimming stripped 1 base from V and 2 bases from J, with 10 bases between. In DNA, the CDR3 is TGTGCCAGCAGCTTAGGACGGAGCTACACAGATACGCAGTATTTT. It translates to CASSLGRSYTDTQYF.

J is TRBJ2-1 and V is TRBV6-4; 9 positions agree with TRBD2. The CDR3 consists of 15 residues. Germline V lookup: CDR1 MRHNA, CDR2 SNTAGT. With 6 bases clipped from V and 6 bases from J, the junction kept 9 bases outside the gene matches. As DNA, the CDR3 is TGTGCCAGCAGAGGGGTTGGCGGGGGGGCCAATGAGCAGTTCTTC. It yields the protein CASRGVGGGANEQFF.

The chain links TRBV20-1 to TRBJ2-7, with 10 bases that match TRBD2. The V and J ends lost 3 bases and 5 bases, in that order; junction bases with no gene match: 7. The CDR3 sequence is 14 residues long. The germline gives CDR1 DFQATT, CDR2 SNEGSKA (reference sequence). CDR3 in amino acids: CSASNPSGSNEQYF. In DNA, the CDR3 is TGCAGTGCTAGTAACCCTAGCGGGAGTAACGAGCAGTACTTC.

The CDR3 bases are TGCAGCGTTGCTACGGCAGGGGGCCTCGAGCAGTACTTC. Encoded protein: CSVATAGGLEQYF. This chain links TRBV29-1 with TRBJ2-7; 8 bases map to TRBD1. The CDR3 extends over 13 amino acids. V lost 4 bases and J lost 6; bases outside the gene matches: 8. Germline V lookup: CDR1 SQVTM, CDR2 ANQGSEA.

The chain combines TRBV3-1 (or the pseudogene TRBV3-2) with TRBJ1-1; 10 bases are shared with TRBD1. Germline trimming cut 4 bases from V and 5 bases from J; bases unmatched to any gene: 10. CDR3 length: 16 amino acids. In germline, CDR1 is LGHDT, CDR2 YNNKEL (reference sequence). For the CDR3, the DNA is TGTGCCAGCAGCCCCCGGCTGACAGGGGGCCAAACTGAAGCTTTCTTT. This translates into CASSPRLTGGQTEAFF.

This clone was recorded once. This chain connects TRBV19 to TRBJ2-1, with 8 bases identical to TRBD2. Trimming cost V 3 bases and J 1 base; bases outside gene matches: 2. The CDR3 loop spans 15 amino acids. Looked up from germline, CDR1 is LNHDA and CDR2 is SQIVND (reference sequence). The CDR3 bases are TGTGCCAGTAGTATGAGCGGGGGTTCCTACAATGAGCAGTTCTTC. Translating gives CASSMSGGSYNEQFF. Full variable domain (remainder filled in from reference TRBV19 and TRBJ2-1): DGGITQSPKYLFRKEGQNVTLSCEQNLNHDAMYWYRQDPGQGLRLIYYSQIVNDFQKGDIAEGYSVSREKKESFPLTVTSAQKNPTAFYLCASSMSGGSYNEQFFGPGTRLTVL.

This CDR3 reads CASSFEAPRGIRGEKLFF. CDR3 DNA sequence: TGTGCCAGCAGTTTTGAAGCCCCCCGCGGTATTCGGGGGGAAAAACTGTTTTTT. The chain combines TRBV27 with TRBJ1-4; the D gene is possibly TRBD1 (5 bases). Trimming removed 3 bases from V and 8 bases from J, with 25 bases in between. This CDR3 has 18 amino acids. Germline V gene lookup returns CDR1 MNHEY and CDR2 SMNVEV (reference sequence). The whole variable domain, filled in from reference TRBV27 and TRBJ1-4, reads EAQVTQNPRYLITVTGKKLTVTCSQNMNHEYMSWYRQDPGLGLRQIYYSMNVEVTDKGDVPEGYKVSRKEKRNFPLILESPSPNQTSLYFCASSFEAPRGIRGEKLFFGSGTQLSVL.

This chain connects TRBV6-6 to TRBJ1-6; TRBD1 matches at 8 bases. Per the germline V gene, CDR1 is MNHNY and CDR2 is SVGAGI (reference sequence). CDR3 length: 16 amino acids. V lost 2 bases and J lost 7; bases outside the gene matches: 7. The CDR3 loop reads CASSYHRTGKNSPLHF. CDR3 nucleotide sequence: TGTGCCAGCAGTTACCACCGGACAGGGAAGAATTCACCCCTCCACTTT.